This note documents a single TCR beta chain sequence. Its antigen is undetermined. This entry is derived from a study of cytomegalovirus exposure and HLA in healthy donors. Study observations and caveats: Sequencing likely generated an artifact that appeared as a cluster of highly shared sequence variants.

In the PCR, 60 Vbeta and 13 Jbeta primers were used. How the authors handled the data: Later, an analysis found roughly 80 million unique TCR beta chains, and about 9.9 million of these were shared. TCRdb keeps only in-frame clones here, not all; method: immunoSEQ multiplex PCR. V and J calls and clone size are copied from that table; D and trimming were computed from the DNA. The sample shows roughly 110,000 clones, over 60% of them seen only once. The receptor's source is a man aged 30 to 45 in good health and CMV-seropositive. The sample taken for sequencing was PBMCs.

The CDR3 DNA is TGTGCCAGCAGCACTAGCCCGTGGATGAATGAAAAACTGTTTTTT. Translation: CASSTSPWMNEKLFF. The chain joins TRBV9 to TRBJ1-4, with D hard to call. CDR3 length equals 15 residues. Trimming removed 4 bases from V and 5 bases from J, with 15 bases in between. CDR1 and CDR2 (germline): SGDLS, YYNGEE.